Presented here are 25 T cell receptor beta chains from one specimen sequenced in a study of OX40 agonist ivuxolimab in advanced cancers. Sequencing was performed with immunoSEQ multiplex PCR; in TCRdb, only in-frame clones are kept and a portion is missing. The sample lists tens of thousands of clones, over 80% occurring once. This specimen consisted of CD4+ or CD8+ T cells sorted from blood, obtained in a trial of the OX40 agonist ivuxolimab. These receptors were collected from an adult with an advanced solid tumor such as melanoma, head and neck, liver or kidney cancer.

The chain couples TRBV6-5 to TRBJ1-1; D gene ambiguous. CDR3 length equals 13 residues. CDR1 is MNHEY, CDR2 SVGAGI, per germline. V shed 2 bases and J shed 0 bases, with 4 bases lying between them. The CDR3 DNA reads as TGTGCCAGCAGTTACAGGGTGAACACTGAAGCTTTCTTT. Its translation is CASSYRVNTEAFF.

The chain has TRBV5-1 and TRBJ1-1; TRBD1 agrees at 8 bases. The ends lost 4 bases at V and 0 bases at J; junction bases unmatched: 8. This CDR3 is 16 amino acids long. The germline gives CDR1 SGHRS, CDR2 YFSETQ. For the CDR3, the DNA is TGCGCCAGCAGCACTGGACAGGGCGACCTGAACACTGAAGCTTTCTTT. Amino acids: CASSTGQGDLNTEAFF.

The count of this clone is one. V and J are TRBV4-1 and TRBJ1-5, with 10 nucleotides matching TRBD1. The CDR3 is 18 amino acids. V shed 0 bases and J 2 bases; nucleotides not matched to a gene: 7. Looked up from germline, CDR1 is MGHRA and CDR2 is YSYEKL. The CDR3 DNA follows: TGCGCCAGCAGCCAAGACGGAATAGGACAGGGGGGCAATCAGCCCCAGCATTTT. Translated, it gives CASSQDGIGQGGNQPQHF.

V usage is TRBV18 and J usage is TRBJ2-7; D is undetermined. CDR3 length: 11 amino acids. The V end lost 3 bases, the J end lost 6 bases, and 6 bases lay between the germline ends. The germline V gene encodes CDR1 KGHSH and CDR2 LQKENI. The chain's CDR3 is CASSPAAEQYF. The CDR3 DNA is TGTGCCAGCTCACCGGCGGCCGAGCAGTACTTC.

The rearrangement links TRBV11-2 to TRBJ1-2; D not resolved. Germline V gene data show CDR1 as SGHAT and CDR2 as FQNNGV. V gave up 5 bases and J gave up 1 base, with 11 bases separating them. The CDR3 length is 14 residues. DNA of the CDR3: TGTGCCAGCAGCCGTGAGTGGGATAACTATGGCTACACCTTC. Protein: CASSREWDNYGYTF.

This rearrangement joins TRBV6-5 to TRBJ1-2, with a tentative D call TRBD1 (5 bases). The CDR3 loop spans 12 amino acids. The germline CDR1 and CDR2 sequences are MNHEY and SVGAGI. Trimming stripped 6 bases from V and 4 bases from J, with 9 bases between. CDR3: CASRGPVYGYTF. Written as DNA, the CDR3 is TGTGCCAGCAGGGGACCCGTCTATGGCTACACCTTC.

The chain is built from TRBV19 and TRBJ1-5; D remains unclear. The germline V and J ends were trimmed by 4 bases and 9 bases, with 10 bases remaining between them. Germline V gene sequence: CDR1 LNHDA, CDR2 SQIVND (reference sequence). There are 12 residues in the CDR3. CDR3 loop: CASSTGPRPQHF. DNA of the CDR3: TGTGCCAGTAGTACAGGCCCCAGGCCCCAGCATTTT.

This chain links TRBV11-3 with TRBJ2-1; no firm D call. The CDR3 has 15 residues. Germline V gives CDR1 SGHNT, CDR2 YENEEA. The V end lost 3 bases, the J end lost 2 bases, and 11 bases lay between the germline ends. In DNA form, the CDR3 reads TGTGCCAGCAGCTTGTCGGGTTCCCCCTACAATGAGCAGTTCTTC. Translating it yields CASSLSGSPYNEQFF.

The chain combines TRBV2 with TRBJ1-5; TRBD1 is a possible D gene (5 bases). The CDR3 is made up of 12 amino acids. The germline V gene has CDR1 SNHLY and CDR2 FYNNEI. V lost 7 bases and J 7 bases, leaving 11 bases between the germline ends. The CDR3 sequence is CASKGMDQPQHF. CDR3 in DNA: TGTGCCAGCAAGGGGATGGACCAGCCCCAGCATTTT. Using reference TRBV2 and TRBJ1-5 for the parts outside the CDR3, the full variable domain is EPEVTQTPSHQVTQMGQEVILRCVPISNHLYFYWYRQILGQKVEFLVSFYNNEISEKSEIFDDQFSVERPDGSNFTLKIRSTKLEDSAMYFCASKGMDQPQHFGDGTRLSIL.

The chain is built from TRBV7-2 and TRBJ2-2; D may be TRBD2 (6 bases). The CDR3 runs 13 residues. Trimming left V 6 bases short and J 6 bases short, with 11 bases between. The germline V gene encodes CDR1 SGHTA and CDR2 FQGNSA. The CDR3 region has the DNA TGTGCCAGCAGTTCCACTAGCCCCGGGGAGCTGTTTTTT. Translation: CASSSTSPGELFF.

This clone is labeled medium-sized. The V gene is TRBV2, the J gene TRBJ1-6; D is possibly TRBD1 (5 bases). Trimming removed 8 bases at V and 7 bases at J, with 18 bases between. This CDR3 region has 15 residues. The germline V gene has CDR1 SNHLY and CDR2 FYNNEI. CDR3 sequence (DNA): TGTGCCAGCCAGGGACCGCCAGTGTTAAATTCACCCCTCCACTTT. It translates to CASQGPPVLNSPLHF.

The chain links TRBV28 to TRBJ1-2; D uncertain. V was pared by 6 bases and J by 7 bases, with 12 bases between. This CDR3 is 12 amino acids long. From germline, CDR1 is MDHEN and CDR2 SYDVKM. DNA for the CDR3: TGTGCCAGCAGCCGGTGGGCGGGTGGCTACACCTTC. Translation gives CASSRWAGGYTF.

The J gene is TRBJ2-6, the V gene TRBV28; no firm D call. Looked up from germline, CDR1 is MDHEN and CDR2 is SYDVKM. With 5 bases removed from V and 1 base from J, the gap between germline ends came to 9 bases. The CDR3 extends over 15 amino acids. This CDR3 reads CASSESTSGANVLTF. CDR3 coding DNA: TGTGCCAGCAGTGAATCGACGTCTGGGGCCAACGTCCTGACTTTC.

The V gene is TRBV29-1, the J gene TRBJ2-3; no clear D gene. Germline V gives CDR1 SQVTM, CDR2 ANQGSEA. V shed 2 bases and J shed 7 bases, with 10 bases lying between them. The CDR3 is made up of 12 amino acids. The CDR3 is CSVEIGVYTQYF. The CDR3 DNA reads TGCAGCGTTGAAATTGGGGTGTATACGCAGTATTTT.

This clone was recorded once. The chain is built from TRBV2 and TRBJ1-5; tentatively, D is TRBD1 (5 bases). CDR3 length equals 14 residues. Trimming removed 8 bases from V and 6 bases from J, with 17 bases in between. CDR1 SNHLY and CDR2 FYNNEI come from the germline V gene. The DNA of the CDR3 is TGTGCCAGCGCGGGGACGGGAGGTAGTCAGCCCCAGCATTTT. This codes for CASAGTGGSQPQHF.

The rearrangement uses TRBV19 and TRBJ2-3, with D perhaps matching TRBD1 or TRBD2 (5 bases each). The CDR3 spans 14 residues. V shed 3 bases and J shed 6 bases, with 13 bases lying between them. From germline, CDR1 is LNHDA and CDR2 SQIVND (reference sequence). This CDR3 reads CASSMGVGKDTQYF. The CDR3 coding sequence is TGTGCCAGTAGTATGGGGGTAGGAAAGGATACGCAGTATTTT.

CDR3 nucleotide sequence: TGTGCCAGTAGTATTAGCGGGGGAAACGTCGAGCAGTACTTC. Amino acids: CASSISGGNVEQYF. The chain joins TRBV19 to TRBJ2-7; 9 bases map to TRBD2. The CDR3 totals 14 residues. Germline CDR1 reads LNHDA; CDR2 reads SQIVND (reference sequence). V gave up 3 bases and J gave up 6 bases; unmatched junction bases: 6.

This clone was picked up one time. This sequence joins TRBV7-6 and TRBJ1-5; the D is unclear. CDR1 SGHVS and CDR2 FNYEAQ come from the germline V gene. The CDR3 length is 14 residues. V lost 1 base, J lost 0 bases, and 4 bases lay in between. The CDR3 is CASSLGYSNQPQHF. The DNA for the CDR3 is TGTGCCAGCAGCTTAGGTTATAGCAATCAGCCCCAGCATTTT.

The genes are TRBV6-5 and TRBJ2-1; D is perhaps TRBD1 or TRBD2 (6 bases each). This CDR3 is built from 13 residues. The ends were cut back, 4 bases at V and 10 bases at J, with 14 bases in the middle. Germline CDR1 is MNHEY and CDR2 is SVGAGI. CDR3 nucleotides: TGTGCCAGCAGTTCCTCTAGGGGGAGGGAGCAGTTCTTC. Amino acid sequence: CASSSSRGREQFF.

The chain combines TRBV27 with TRBJ2-1; perhaps TRBD2 as D (6 bases). The germline V and J ends were trimmed by 3 bases and 4 bases, with 19 bases remaining between them. The CDR3 is 17 amino acids. CDR1 is MNHEY, CDR2 SMNVEV, per germline (reference sequence). This CDR3 reads CASSLTRVRGMYNEQFF. The CDR3 DNA reads as TGTGCCAGCAGTTTGACAAGAGTACGGGGGATGTACAATGAGCAGTTCTTC.

The rearrangement uses TRBV5-6 and TRBJ1-3, with D possibly being TRBD1 (6 bases). The CDR3 covers 15 residues. Germline V gives CDR1 SGHDT, CDR2 YYEEEE. V lost 4 bases and J 4 bases, leaving 15 bases between the germline ends. CDR3 in DNA: TGTGCCAGCAGCCCCGGGGGGGCGGGAGGAAACACCATATATTTT. It encodes CASSPGGAGGNTIYF.

This chain links TRBV6-7 with TRBJ2-2; weak D call: TRBD1 (5 bases). TRBV6-7 carries the ORF label, with uncertain function. The CDR3 runs 12 residues. V lost 6 bases, J lost 7 bases, and 9 bases lay in between. The CDR3 sequence is CASRPTGGELFF. CDR3 in DNA: TGTGCCAGCAGGCCCACAGGCGGGGAGCTGTTTTTT.

The chain carries TRBV5-1 and TRBJ2-1, with D unclear. This CDR3 is built from 11 residues. CDR1 and CDR2 from the germline V gene are SGHRS and YFSETQ. Trimming removed 0 bases from V and 7 bases from J, with 2 bases in between. The CDR3 sequence: CASSLANEQFF. The CDR3 nucleotides read TGCGCCAGCAGCTTGGCTAATGAGCAGTTCTTC. Full variable domain (remainder filled in from reference TRBV5-1 and TRBJ2-1): KAGVTQTPRYLIKTRGQQVTLSCSPISGHRSVSWYQQTPGQGLQFLFEYFSETQRNKGNFPGRFSGRQFSNSRSEMNVSTLELGDSALYLCASSLANEQFFGPGTRLTVL.

The chain carries TRBV6-5 and TRBJ1-4, with TRBD1 matching 9 bases. This CDR3 has 14 residues. J gave up 4 bases and V 4 bases, and 1 base lay outside the gene matches. CDR1 is MNHEY and CDR2 is SVGAGI in the germline V gene. This CDR3 is CASSSTGGNEKLFF. CDR3 DNA: TGTGCCAGCAGTTCGACAGGGGGTAATGAAAAACTGTTTTTT.

The chain employs TRBV19 and TRBJ2-7; 7 bases match TRBD1. The CDR3 totals 14 residues. V trimming: 5 bases; J trimming: 1 base; junction bases outside the gene matches: 5. The germline V gene has CDR1 LNHDA and CDR2 SQIVND (reference sequence). This CDR3 reads CASSPDRVSYEQYF. CDR3 coding DNA: TGTGCCAGTAGTCCCGACAGGGTATCCTACGAGCAGTACTTC.